The text below deals with one T cell receptor beta chain. The source of the sample is a study of shared clonotypes between healthy human individuals. In germline, CDR1 is SGDLS, CDR2 YYNGEE. This CDR3 has 15 residues. For every subset, genomic DNA was evenly distributed across several immunoSEQ plates. Data came from immunoSEQ multiplex PCR; TCRdb stores just in-frame clones and leaves some out. The table has fewer than 550,000 clones, around 79% seen once. Among the donors, all were Caucasian adults who lived in Nashville, Tennessee. Around 90 million PBMCs per unsorted sample were used for genomic DNA.

This sequence originates from a woman aged 40 to 50 in good health. Some clones in this sample may be carry-over from other donors' samples. The sequenced sample was PBMCs. The chain carries TRBV9 and TRBJ2-5, with TRBD2 matching over 8 bases. Gene TRBJ2-7 matches the end of the DNA better, so the J call may be wrong. The CDR3 loop is CASSFGLAEPYEQYF. CDR3 nucleotides: TGTGCCAGCAGCTTCGGACTAGCCGAGCCCTACGAGCAGTACTTC.